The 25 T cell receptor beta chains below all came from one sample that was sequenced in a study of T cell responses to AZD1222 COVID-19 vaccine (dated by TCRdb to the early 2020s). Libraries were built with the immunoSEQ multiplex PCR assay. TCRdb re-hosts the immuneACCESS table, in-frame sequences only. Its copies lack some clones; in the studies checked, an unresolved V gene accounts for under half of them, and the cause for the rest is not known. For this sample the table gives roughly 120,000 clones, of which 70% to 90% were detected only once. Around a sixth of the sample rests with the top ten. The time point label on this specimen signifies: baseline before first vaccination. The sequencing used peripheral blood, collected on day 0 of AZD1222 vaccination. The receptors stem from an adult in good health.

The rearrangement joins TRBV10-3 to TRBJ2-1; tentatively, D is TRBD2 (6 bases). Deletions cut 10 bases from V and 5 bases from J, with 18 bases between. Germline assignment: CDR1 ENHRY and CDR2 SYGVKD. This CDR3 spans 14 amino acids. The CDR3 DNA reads TGTGCCACCGAACCGGGACTTTATAACAATGAGCAGTTCTTC. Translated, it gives CATEPGLYNNEQFF.

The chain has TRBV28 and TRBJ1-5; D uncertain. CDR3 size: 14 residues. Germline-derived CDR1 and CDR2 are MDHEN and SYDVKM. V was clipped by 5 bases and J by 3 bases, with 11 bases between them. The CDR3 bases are TGTGCCAGCAGTGCTACACACATCAATCAGCCCCAGCATTTT. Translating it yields CASSATHINQPQHF.

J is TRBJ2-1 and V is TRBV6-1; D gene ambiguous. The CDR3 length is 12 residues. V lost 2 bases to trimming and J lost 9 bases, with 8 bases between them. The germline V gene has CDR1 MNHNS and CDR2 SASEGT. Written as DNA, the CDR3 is TGTGCCAGCAGTGAATGGAGCACTGAGCAGTTCTTC. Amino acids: CASSEWSTEQFF.

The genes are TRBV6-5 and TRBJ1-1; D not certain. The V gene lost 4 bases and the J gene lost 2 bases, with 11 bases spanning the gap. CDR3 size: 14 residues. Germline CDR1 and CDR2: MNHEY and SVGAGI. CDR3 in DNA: TGTGCCAGCAGTTCGAGGAGGAAAAACACTGAAGCTTTCTTT. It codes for CASSSRRKNTEAFF.

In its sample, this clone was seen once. CDR3 protein: CASSLSRIFTDTQYF. The CDR3 DNA reads as TGTGCCAGCAGTTTAAGCAGGATCTTCACAGATACGCAGTATTTT. V is TRBV27 and J is TRBJ2-3; D not resolved. The germline V and J ends were trimmed by 2 bases and 2 bases, with 11 bases remaining between them. Germline V gene sequence: CDR1 MNHEY, CDR2 SMNVEV (reference sequence). CDR3 size: 15 residues.

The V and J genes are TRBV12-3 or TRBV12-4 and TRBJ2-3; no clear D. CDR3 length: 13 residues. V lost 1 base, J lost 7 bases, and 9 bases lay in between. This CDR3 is CASSLVGKYTQYF. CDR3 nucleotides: TGTGCCAGCAGTTTAGTTGGGAAATATACGCAGTATTTT.

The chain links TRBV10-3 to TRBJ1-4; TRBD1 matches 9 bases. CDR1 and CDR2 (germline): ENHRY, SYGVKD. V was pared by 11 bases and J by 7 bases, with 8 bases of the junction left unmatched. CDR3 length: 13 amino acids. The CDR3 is CASSTGGGEKLFF. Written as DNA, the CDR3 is TGTGCCTCCTCGACAGGGGGAGGTGAAAAACTGTTTTTT.

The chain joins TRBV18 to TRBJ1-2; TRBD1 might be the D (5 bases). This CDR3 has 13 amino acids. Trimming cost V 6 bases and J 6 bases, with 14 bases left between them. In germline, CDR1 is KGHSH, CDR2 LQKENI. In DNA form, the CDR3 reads TGTGCCAGCTCTCCCTGGGACGAGGATGGCTACACCTTC. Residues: CASSPWDEDGYTF.

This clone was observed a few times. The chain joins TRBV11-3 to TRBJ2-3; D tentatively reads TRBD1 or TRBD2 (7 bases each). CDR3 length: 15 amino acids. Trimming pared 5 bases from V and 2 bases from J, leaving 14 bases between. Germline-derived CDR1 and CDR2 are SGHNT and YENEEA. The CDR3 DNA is TGTGCCAGCAGCCCAGGGGGGGGCCCCACAGATACGCAGTATTTT. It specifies CASSPGGGPTDTQYF.

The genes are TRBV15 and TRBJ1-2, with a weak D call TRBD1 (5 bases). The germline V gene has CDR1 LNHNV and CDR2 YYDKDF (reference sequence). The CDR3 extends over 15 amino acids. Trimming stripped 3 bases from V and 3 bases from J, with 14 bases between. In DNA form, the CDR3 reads TGTGCCACCAGCAGGCGGGGACCTGCGGACTATGGCTACACCTTC. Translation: CATSRRGPADYGYTF.

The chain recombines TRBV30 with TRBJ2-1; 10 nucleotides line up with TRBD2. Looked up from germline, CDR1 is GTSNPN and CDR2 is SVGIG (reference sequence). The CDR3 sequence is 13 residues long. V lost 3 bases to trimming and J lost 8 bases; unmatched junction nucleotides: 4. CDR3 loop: CAWRQLAGYEQFF. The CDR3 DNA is TGTGCCTGGAGGCAACTAGCGGGATATGAGCAGTTCTTC.

The CDR3 spells CSASRTSQFF. In DNA form, the CDR3 reads TGCAGTGCTAGTAGGACTAGTCAGTTCTTC. The V call is TRBV20-1, the J call TRBJ2-1; 7 positions agree with TRBD2. This CDR3 region has 10 residues. CDR1 is DFQATT, CDR2 SNEGSKA, per germline (reference sequence). V was pared by 3 bases and J by 13 bases, with 3 bases of the junction left unmatched.

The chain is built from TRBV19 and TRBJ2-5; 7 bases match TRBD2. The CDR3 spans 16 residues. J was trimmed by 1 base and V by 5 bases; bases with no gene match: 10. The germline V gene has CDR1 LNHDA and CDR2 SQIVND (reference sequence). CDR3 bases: TGTGCCAGTAGTCCCAGGGAAGCGGGGTTCCAAGAGACCCAGTACTTC. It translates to CASSPREAGFQETQYF.

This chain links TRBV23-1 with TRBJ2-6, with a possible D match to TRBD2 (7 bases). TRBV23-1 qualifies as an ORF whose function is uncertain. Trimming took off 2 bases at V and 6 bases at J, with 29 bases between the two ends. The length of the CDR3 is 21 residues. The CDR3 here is CASSQKPRGGGSLTEANVLTF. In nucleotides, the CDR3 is TGCGCCAGCAGTCAAAAACCCAGGGGCGGGGGTAGCCTTACAGAGGCCAACGTCCTGACTTTC.

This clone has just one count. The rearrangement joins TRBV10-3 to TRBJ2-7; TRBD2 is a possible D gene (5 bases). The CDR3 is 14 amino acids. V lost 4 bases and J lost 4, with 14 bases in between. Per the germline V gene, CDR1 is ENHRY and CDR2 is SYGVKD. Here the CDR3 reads CAISAEGSRYEQYV. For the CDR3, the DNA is TGTGCCATCAGTGCTGAGGGTAGCCGGTACGAGCAGTACGTC.

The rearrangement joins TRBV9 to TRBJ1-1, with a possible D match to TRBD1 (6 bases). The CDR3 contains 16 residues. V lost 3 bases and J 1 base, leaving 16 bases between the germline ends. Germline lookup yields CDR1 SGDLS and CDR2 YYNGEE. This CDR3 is CASSEGGLVGNTEAFF. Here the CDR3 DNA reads TGTGCCAGCAGCGAGGGGGGGCTAGTCGGGAACACTGAAGCTTTCTTT.

The CDR3 reads CASSVLSNYGYTF. The CDR3 DNA sequence: TGCGCCAGCAGTGTCCTATCTAACTATGGCTACACCTTC. The rearrangement joins TRBV10-2 to TRBJ1-2, with D unresolved. The CDR3 is 13 residues long. Per germline, CDR1 WSHSY and CDR2 SAAADI. V lost 4 bases and J 0 bases, leaving 6 bases between the germline ends.

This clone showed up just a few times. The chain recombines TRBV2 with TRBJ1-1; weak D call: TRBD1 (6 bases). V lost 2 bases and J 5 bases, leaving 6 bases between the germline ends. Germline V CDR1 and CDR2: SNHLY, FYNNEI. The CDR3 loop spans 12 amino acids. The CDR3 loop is CASSERGTEAFF. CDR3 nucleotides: TGTGCCAGCAGTGAAAGGGGGACTGAAGCTTTCTTT.

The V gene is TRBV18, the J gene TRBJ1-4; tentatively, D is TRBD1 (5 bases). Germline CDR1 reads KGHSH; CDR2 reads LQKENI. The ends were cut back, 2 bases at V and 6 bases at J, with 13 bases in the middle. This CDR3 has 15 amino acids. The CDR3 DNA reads TGTGCCAGCTCACCATCAGGAGGGGAGGATGAAAAACTGTTTTTT. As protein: CASSPSGGEDEKLFF.

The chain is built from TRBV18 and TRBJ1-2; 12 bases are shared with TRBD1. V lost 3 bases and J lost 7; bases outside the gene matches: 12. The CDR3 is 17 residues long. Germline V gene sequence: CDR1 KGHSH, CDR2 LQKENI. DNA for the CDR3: TGTGCCAGCTCACCTCAGGCGCCGGGACAGGGGGCGATTGGCTACACCTTC. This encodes CASSPQAPGQGAIGYTF.

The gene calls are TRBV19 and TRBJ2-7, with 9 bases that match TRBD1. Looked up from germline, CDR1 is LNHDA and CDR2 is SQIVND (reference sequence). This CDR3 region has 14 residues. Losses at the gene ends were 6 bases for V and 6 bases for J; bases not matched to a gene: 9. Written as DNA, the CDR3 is TGTGCCAGTAGCCCCCAGGGACAGGGTTTCGAGCAGTACTTC. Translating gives CASSPQGQGFEQYF.

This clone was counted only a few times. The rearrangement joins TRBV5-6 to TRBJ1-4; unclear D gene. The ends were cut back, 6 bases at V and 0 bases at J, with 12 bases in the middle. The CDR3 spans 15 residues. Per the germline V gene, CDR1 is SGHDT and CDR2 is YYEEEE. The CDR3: CASTPSTATNEKLFF. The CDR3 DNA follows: TGTGCCAGCACCCCATCTACAGCAACTAATGAAAAACTGTTTTTT.

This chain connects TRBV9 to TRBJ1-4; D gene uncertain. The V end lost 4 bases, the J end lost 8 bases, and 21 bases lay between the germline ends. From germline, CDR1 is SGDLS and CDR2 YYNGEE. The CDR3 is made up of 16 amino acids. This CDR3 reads CASSPRRLGPVEKLFF. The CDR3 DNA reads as TGTGCCAGCAGCCCCCGTAGGCTTGGGCCAGTCGAAAAACTGTTTTTT.

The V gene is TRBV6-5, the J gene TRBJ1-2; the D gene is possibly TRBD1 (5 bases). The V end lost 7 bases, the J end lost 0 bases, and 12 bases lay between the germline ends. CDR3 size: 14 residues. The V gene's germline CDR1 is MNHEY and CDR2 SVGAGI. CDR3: CASTPGRSNYGYTF. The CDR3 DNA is TGTGCCAGCACCCCGGGACGGTCTAACTATGGCTACACCTTC.

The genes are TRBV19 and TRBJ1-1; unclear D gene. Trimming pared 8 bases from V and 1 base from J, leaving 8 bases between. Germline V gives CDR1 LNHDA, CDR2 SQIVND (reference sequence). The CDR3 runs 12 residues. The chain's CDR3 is CASSGKNTEAFF. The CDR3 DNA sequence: TGTGCCAGTTCGGGTAAGAACACTGAAGCTTTCTTT. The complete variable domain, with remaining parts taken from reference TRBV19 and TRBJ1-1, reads DGGITQSPKYLFRKEGQNVTLSCEQNLNHDAMYWYRQDPGQGLRLIYYSQIVNDFQKGDIAEGYSVSREKKESFPLTVTSAQKNPTAFYLCASSGKNTEAFFGQGTRLTVV.